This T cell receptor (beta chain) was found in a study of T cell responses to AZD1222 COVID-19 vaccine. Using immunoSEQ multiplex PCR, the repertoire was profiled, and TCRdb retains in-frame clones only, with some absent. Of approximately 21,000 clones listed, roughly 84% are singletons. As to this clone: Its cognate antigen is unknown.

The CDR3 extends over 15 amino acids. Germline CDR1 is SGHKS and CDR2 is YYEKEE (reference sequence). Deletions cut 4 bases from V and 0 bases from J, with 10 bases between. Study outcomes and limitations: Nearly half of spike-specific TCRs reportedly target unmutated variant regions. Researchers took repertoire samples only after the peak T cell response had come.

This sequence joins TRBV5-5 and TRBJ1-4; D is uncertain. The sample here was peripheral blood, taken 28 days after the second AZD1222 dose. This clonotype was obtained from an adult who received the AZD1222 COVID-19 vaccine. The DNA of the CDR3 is TGTGCCAGCAGCCGATTCAGCTCAACTAATGAAAAACTGTTTTTT. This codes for CASSRFSSTNEKLFF.